This paragraph reports one T cell receptor (beta chain). Antigen specificity is unknown. This entry comes from a study of cytomegalovirus exposure and HLA in healthy donors. On the study more broadly: There were some 120 million unique TCR beta sequences, drawn from about 190 million T cells, in an earlier analysis.

CDR1 is WNHNN and CDR2 is SYGVQD in the germline V gene (reference sequence). This CDR3 spans 12 amino acids. V lost 5 bases, J lost 6 bases, and 9 bases lay in between. Researchers ran the PCR with 60 Vbeta and 13 Jbeta primers. The repertoire was sequenced with immunoSEQ multiplex PCR; TCRdb's copy has only in-frame clones and lacks some. Of about 200,000 clones in the sample, under 80% were seen once. Overall study findings and caveats: Versus the approximately 720-donor mean, an Asian-associated ancestry cluster reportedly showed fewer N-insertions in a later analysis. The study designated 150 or so TCR beta chains cytomegalovirus-associated.

This TCR was recovered from a girl aged 2 to 9 in good health and CMV-seronegative. The sequencing input was PBMCs. The chain couples TRBV10-1 to TRBJ2-3, with a possible D match to TRBD2 (5 bases). The CDR3 region has the DNA TGCGCCAGCAGTCTGGGAGTGGATACGCAGTATTTT. This gives the protein CASSLGVDTQYF.